This T cell receptor (beta chain) was identified during a study of shared T cell receptors in the human thymus. The CDR3 length is 18 residues. Germline loops: CDR1 SGDLS, CDR2 YYNGEE. J lost 7 bases, V lost 0 bases, and 13 bases had no gene match. The method was immunoSEQ multiplex PCR; TCRdb's version includes in-frame clones alone and lacks a portion of them. Here the sample spans roughly 560,000 clones, around three quarters being singletons. The same data also went into a second study, on human thymus T cells. Per that study: Thymic tissue was derived from resections collected during corrective heart surgery.

The sequence came from a boy less than two years old with a congenital heart defect. The sequencing sample was made of thymocytes. The gene calls are TRBV9 and TRBJ2-1; 10 bases are shared with TRBD2. CDR3 bases: TGTGCCAGCAGCGTAGAGAGGGGGAGGCTAGCGGGAGCAAATGAGCAGTTCTTC. This translates into CASSVERGRLAGANEQFF. Together with reference TRBV9 and TRBJ2-1, the CDR3 gives the full variable domain: DSGVTQTPKHLITATGQRVTLRCSPRSGDLSVYWYQQSLDQGLQFLIQYYNGEERAKGNILERFSAQQFPDLHSELNLSSLELGDSALYFCASSVERGRLAGANEQFFGPGTRLTVL.